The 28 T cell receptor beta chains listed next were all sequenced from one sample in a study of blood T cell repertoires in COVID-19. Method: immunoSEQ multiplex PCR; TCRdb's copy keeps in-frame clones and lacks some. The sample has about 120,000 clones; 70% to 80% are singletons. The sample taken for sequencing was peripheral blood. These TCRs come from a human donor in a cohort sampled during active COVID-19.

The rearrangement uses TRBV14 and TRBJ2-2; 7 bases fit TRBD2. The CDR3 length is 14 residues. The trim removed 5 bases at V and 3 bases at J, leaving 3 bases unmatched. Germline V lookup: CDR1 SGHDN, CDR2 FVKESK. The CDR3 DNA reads TGTGCCAGCAGCGGTCGGGGGGACACCGGGGAGCTGTTTTTT. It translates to CASSGRGDTGELFF.

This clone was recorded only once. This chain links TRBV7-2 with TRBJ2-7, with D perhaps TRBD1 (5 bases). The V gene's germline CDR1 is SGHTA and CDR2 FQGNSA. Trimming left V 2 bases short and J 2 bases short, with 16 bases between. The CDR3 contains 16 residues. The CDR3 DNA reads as TGTGCCAGCAGCTTAACTGTGGGGCAGGGCACCTACGAGCAGTACTTC. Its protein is CASSLTVGQGTYEQYF.

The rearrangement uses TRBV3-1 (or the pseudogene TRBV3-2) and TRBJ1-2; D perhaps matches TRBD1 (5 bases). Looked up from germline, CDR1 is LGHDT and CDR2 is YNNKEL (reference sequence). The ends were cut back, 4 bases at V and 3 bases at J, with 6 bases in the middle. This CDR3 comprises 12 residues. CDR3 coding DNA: TGTGCCAGCAGCCGGGGGGACTATGGCTACACCTTC. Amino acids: CASSRGDYGYTF.

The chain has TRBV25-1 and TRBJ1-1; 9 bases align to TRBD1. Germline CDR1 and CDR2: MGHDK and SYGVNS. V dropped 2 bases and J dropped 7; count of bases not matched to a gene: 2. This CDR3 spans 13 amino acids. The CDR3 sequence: CASSETGGDEAFF. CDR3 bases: TGTGCCAGCAGTGAAACAGGGGGCGATGAAGCTTTCTTT.

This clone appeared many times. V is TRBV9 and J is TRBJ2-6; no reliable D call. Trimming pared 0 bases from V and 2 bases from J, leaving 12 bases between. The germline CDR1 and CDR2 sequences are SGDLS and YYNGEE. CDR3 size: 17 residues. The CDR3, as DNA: TGTGCCAGCAGCGTAGAGCCCCTCCCCACTGGGGCCAACGTCCTGACTTTC. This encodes CASSVEPLPTGANVLTF.

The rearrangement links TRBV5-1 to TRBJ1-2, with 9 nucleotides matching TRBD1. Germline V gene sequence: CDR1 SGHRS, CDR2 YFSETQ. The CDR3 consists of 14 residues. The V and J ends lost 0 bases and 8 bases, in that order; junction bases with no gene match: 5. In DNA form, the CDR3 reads TGCGCCAGCAGCTTGGATGGACAGGGGTACGGCTACACCTTC. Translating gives CASSLDGQGYGYTF.

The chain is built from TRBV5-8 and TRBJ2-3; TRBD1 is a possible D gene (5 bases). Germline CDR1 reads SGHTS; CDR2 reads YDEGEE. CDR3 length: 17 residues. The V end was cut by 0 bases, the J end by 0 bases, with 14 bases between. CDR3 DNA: TGTGCCAGCAGCTTGGGGGGCATCCAGATGAGCACAGATACGCAGTATTTT. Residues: CASSLGGIQMSTDTQYF.

The CDR3 region has the DNA TGTGCCACCAGTGATTCAAGGCGAGGGGAGGAACAGCCCCAGCATTTT. Its translation: CATSDSRRGEEQPQHF. This chain connects TRBV24-1 to TRBJ1-5, with D perhaps TRBD1 (5 bases). V lost 2 bases and J 7 bases, leaving 17 bases between the germline ends. From germline, CDR1 is KGHDR and CDR2 SFDVKD. There are 16 residues in the CDR3.

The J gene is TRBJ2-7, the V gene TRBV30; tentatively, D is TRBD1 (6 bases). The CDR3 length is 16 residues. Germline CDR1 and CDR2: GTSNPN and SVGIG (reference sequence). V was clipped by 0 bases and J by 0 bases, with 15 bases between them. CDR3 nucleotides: TGTGCCTGGAGTGTACTCAGGGACAAGAGCTCCTACGAGCAGTACTTC. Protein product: CAWSVLRDKSSYEQYF.

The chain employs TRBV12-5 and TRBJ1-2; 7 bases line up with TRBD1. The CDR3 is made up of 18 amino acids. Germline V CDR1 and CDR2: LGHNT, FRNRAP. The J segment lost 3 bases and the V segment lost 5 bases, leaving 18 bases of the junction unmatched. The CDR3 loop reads CASGTVPHRGSFHYGYTF. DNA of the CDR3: TGTGCTAGTGGTACCGTTCCTCACAGGGGATCGTTTCACTATGGCTACACCTTC. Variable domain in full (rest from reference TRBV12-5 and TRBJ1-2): DARVTQTPRHKVTEMGQEVTMRCQPILGHNTVFWYRQTMMQGLELLAYFRNRAPLDDSGMPKDRFSAEMPDATLATLKIQPSEPRDSAVYFCASGTVPHRGSFHYGYTFGSGTRLTVV.

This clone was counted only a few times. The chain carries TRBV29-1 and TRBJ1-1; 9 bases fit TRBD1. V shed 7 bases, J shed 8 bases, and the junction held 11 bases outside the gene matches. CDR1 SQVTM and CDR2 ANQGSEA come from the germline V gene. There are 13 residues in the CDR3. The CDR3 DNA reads TGCAGCGCAAAGAGGACAGGGGAAGGAGAAGCTTTCTTT. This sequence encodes CSAKRTGEGEAFF.

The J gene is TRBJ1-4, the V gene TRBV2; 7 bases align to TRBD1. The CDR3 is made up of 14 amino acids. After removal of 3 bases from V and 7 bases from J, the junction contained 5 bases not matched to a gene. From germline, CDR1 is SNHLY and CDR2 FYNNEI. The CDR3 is CASSEVRGIEKLFF. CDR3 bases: TGTGCCAGCAGTGAGGTCAGGGGGATTGAAAAACTGTTTTTT.

The CDR3 loop is CASSQGFYRGGTEAFF. As DNA, the CDR3 is TGCGCCAGCAGCCAAGGGTTTTACAGGGGCGGCACTGAAGCTTTCTTT. The chain uses TRBV4-1 and TRBJ1-1; 7 bases match TRBD1. The V and J ends lost 1 base and 4 bases, in that order; junction bases with no gene match: 9. The CDR3 consists of 16 residues. CDR1 and CDR2 from the germline V gene are MGHRA and YSYEKL.

The CDR3 loop is CSASGPGQAIYKQYF. DNA for the CDR3: TGCAGTGCTAGTGGCCCGGGACAGGCCATCTATAAGCAGTACTTC. The V and J genes are TRBV20-1 and TRBJ2-7, with 8 bases aligning to TRBD1. This CDR3 comprises 15 residues. Germline V CDR1 and CDR2: DFQATT, SNEGSKA (reference sequence). The junction had 15 bases not matched to a gene; V was cut back by 3 bases and J by 8 bases.

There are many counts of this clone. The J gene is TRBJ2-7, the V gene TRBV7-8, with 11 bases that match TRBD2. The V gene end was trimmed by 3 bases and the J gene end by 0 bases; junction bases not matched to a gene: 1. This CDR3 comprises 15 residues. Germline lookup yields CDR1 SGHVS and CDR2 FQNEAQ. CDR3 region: CASSLTSGVSYEQYF. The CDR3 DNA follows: TGTGCCAGCAGCTTGACTAGCGGGGTCTCCTACGAGCAGTACTTC.

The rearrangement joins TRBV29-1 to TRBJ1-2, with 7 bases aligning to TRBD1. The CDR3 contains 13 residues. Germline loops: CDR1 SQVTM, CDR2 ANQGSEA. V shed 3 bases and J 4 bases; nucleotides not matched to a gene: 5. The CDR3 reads CSVDEGQLYGYTF. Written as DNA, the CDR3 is TGCAGCGTTGATGAGGGACAGCTCTATGGCTACACCTTC.

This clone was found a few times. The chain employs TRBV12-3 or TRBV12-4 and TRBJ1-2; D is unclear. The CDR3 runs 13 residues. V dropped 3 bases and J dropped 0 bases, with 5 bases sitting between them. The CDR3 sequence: CASSLRSNYGYTF. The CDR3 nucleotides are TGTGCCAGCAGTTTGCGCTCTAACTATGGCTACACCTTC.

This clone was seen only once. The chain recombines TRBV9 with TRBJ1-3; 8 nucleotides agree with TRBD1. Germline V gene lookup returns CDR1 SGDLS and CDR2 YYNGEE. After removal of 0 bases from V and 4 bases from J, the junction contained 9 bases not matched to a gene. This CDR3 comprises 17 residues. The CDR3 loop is CASSVATRTGPGNTIYF. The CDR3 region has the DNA TGTGCCAGCAGCGTAGCTACACGGACAGGGCCCGGAAACACCATATATTTT.

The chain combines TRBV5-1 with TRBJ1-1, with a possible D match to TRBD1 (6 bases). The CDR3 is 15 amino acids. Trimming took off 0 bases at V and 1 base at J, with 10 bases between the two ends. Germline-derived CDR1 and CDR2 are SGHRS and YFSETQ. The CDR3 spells CASSLEVRGNTEAFF. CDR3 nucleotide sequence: TGCGCCAGCAGCTTGGAGGTCAGGGGGAACACTGAAGCTTTCTTT.

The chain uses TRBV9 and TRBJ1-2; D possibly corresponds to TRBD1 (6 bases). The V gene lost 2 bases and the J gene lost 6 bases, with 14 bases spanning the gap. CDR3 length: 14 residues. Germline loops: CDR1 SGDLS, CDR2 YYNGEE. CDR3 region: CASSVLGRGDGYTF. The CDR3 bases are TGTGCCAGCAGCGTCTTGGGGAGGGGGGATGGCTACACCTTC.

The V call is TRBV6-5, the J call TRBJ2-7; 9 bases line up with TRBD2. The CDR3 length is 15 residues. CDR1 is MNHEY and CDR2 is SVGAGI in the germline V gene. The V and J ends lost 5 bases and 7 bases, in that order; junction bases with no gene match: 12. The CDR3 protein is CASSSGASGTREQYF. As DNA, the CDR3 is TGTGCCAGCAGTAGTGGGGCTAGCGGGACTCGGGAGCAGTACTTC.

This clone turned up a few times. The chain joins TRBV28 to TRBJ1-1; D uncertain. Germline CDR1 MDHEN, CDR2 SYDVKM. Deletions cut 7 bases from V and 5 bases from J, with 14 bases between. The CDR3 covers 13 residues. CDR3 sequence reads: CASILHGRTEAFF. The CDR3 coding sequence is TGTGCCAGCATCTTACATGGGAGGACTGAAGCTTTCTTT. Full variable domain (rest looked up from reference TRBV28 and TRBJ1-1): DVKVTQSSRYLVKRTGEKVFLECVQDMDHENMFWYRQDPGLGLRLIYFSYDVKMKEKGDIPEGYSVSREKKERFSLILESASTNQTSMYLCASILHGRTEAFFGQGTRLTVV.

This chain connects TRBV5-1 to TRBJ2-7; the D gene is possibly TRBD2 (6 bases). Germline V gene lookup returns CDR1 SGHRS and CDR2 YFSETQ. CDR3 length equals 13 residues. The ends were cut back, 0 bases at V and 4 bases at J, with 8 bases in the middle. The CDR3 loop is CASSLVREYEQYF. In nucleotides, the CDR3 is TGCGCCAGCAGCTTGGTGCGGGAATACGAGCAGTACTTC.

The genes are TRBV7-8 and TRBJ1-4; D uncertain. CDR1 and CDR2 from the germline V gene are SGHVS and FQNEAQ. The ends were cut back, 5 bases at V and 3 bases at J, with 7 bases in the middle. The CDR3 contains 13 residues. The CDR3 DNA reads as TGTGCCAGCAGCCTCGGTGCTAATGAAAAACTGTTTTTT. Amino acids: CASSLGANEKLFF.

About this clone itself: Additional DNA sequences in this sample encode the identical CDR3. CDR3 amino acids: CSVEGLAYEQYF. The CDR3 DNA follows: TGCAGCGTTGAGGGACTAGCTTACGAGCAGTACTTC. The chain links TRBV29-1 to TRBJ2-7, with 9 nucleotides matching TRBD2. Losses at the gene ends were 3 bases for V and 4 bases for J; bases not matched to a gene: 1. Germline assignment: CDR1 SQVTM and CDR2 ANQGSEA. The CDR3 length is 12 residues.

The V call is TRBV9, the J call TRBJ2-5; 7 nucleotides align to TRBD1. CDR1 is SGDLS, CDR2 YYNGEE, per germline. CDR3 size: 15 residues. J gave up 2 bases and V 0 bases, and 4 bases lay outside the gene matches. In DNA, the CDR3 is TGTGCCAGCAGCGTAGAAAGGGGGCAGCAAGAGACCCAGTACTTC. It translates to CASSVERGQQETQYF.

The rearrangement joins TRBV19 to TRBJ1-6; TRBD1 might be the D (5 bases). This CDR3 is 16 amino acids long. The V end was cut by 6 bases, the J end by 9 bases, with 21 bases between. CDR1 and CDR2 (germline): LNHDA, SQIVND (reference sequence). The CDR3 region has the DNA TGTGCCAGTAGCGGTGGGGGAGGCTTTCCGGGTTCACCCCTCCACTTT. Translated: CASSGGGGFPGSPLHF.

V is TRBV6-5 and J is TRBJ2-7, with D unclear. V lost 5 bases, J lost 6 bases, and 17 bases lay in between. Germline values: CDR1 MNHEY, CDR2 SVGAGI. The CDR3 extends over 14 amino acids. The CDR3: CASSQQQSSSEQYF. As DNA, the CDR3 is TGTGCCAGCAGTCAGCAACAGAGTAGTTCCGAGCAGTACTTC.